This entry is about one T cell receptor (beta chain). The CDR3 runs to 14 residues. Germline V lookup: CDR1 SGHNT, CDR2 YYREEE (reference sequence). V gave up 4 bases and J gave up 2 bases; unmatched junction bases: 2. The sample belongs to a study of blood T cell repertoires in COVID-19. The wider study: Samples came from the United States, Italy and Spain, spanning acute and convalescent COVID-19. Sources were T cells, B-cell-depleted T cells, or PBMCs; the material itself was cDNA or gDNA.

In the study's own analysis: Using reference gene primer amplification, nucleated cell counts were estimated. Produced via immunoSEQ multiplex PCR; TCRdb's table is partial and in-frame only. The V and J calls and the clone size are those of that table, but D and trimming were determined from the DNA. The sample lists about 260,000 clones, 88% occurring once. The sequenced material came from peripheral blood. V gene TRBV5-4 combines with J gene TRBJ1-2, with TRBD1 matching over 10 bases. The sequence was obtained from a human donor in a cohort sampled during active COVID-19. The CDR3 DNA follows: TGTGCCAGCAGCCGGACAGGGGGAAACTATGGCTACACCTTC. It yields the protein CASSRTGGNYGYTF.